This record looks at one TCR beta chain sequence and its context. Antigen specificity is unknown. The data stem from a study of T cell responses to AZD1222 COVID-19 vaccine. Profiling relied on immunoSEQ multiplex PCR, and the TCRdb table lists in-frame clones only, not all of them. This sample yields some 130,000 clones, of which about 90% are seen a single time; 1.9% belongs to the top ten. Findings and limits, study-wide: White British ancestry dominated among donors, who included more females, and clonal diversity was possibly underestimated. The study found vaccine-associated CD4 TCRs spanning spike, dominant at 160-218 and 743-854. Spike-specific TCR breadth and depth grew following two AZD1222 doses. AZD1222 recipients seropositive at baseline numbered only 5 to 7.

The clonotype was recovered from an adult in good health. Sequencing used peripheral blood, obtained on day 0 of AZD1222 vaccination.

The CDR3 region has the DNA TGTGCCAGCAGCTCCAGGGTTGGGAGCACTGAAGCTTTCTTT. Protein sequence: CASSSRVGSTEAFF. The chain is built from TRBV5-6 and TRBJ1-1, with D perhaps matching TRBD1 (5 bases). The germline CDR1 and CDR2 sequences are SGHDT and YYEEEE. This CDR3 contains 14 residues. The V end lost 3 bases, the J end lost 4 bases, and 13 bases lay between the germline ends.